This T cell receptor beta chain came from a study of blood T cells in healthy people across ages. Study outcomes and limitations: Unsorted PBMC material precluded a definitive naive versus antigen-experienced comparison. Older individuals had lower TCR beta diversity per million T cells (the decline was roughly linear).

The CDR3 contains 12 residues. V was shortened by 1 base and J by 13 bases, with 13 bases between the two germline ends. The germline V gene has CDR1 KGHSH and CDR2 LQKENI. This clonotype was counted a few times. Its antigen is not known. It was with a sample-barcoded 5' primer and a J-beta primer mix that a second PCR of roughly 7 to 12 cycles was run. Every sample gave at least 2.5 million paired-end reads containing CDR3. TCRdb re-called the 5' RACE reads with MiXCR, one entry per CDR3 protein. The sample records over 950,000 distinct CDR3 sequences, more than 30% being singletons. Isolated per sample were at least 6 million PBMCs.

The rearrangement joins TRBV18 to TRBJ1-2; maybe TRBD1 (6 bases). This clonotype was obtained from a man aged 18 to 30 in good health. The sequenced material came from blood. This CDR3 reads CASSPQKGTPTF. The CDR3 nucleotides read TGTGCCAGCTCACCACAGAAAGGGACACCCACCTTC.